Below, one T cell receptor beta chain is given with its context. What it binds is unknown. The source of the sample is a study of cytomegalovirus exposure and HLA in healthy donors. The CDR3 is 13 amino acids. J gave up 2 bases and V 10 bases, and 8 bases lay outside the gene matches. CDR1 MNHNS and CDR2 SASEGT come from the germline V gene. Findings and limits, study-wide: Reports indicated that the classifier achieved high specificity and sensitivity in diagnosing cytomegalovirus status. The productive fraction for most TCR beta V segments was about 90% or about 30% in an earlier analysis.

PCR involved 60 Vbeta and 13 Jbeta primers. Data came from immunoSEQ multiplex PCR; TCRdb stores just in-frame clones and leaves some out. In the table there are some 270,000 clones, 80% of which are singletons. This rearrangement joins TRBV6-1 to TRBJ2-7; 7 nucleotides line up with TRBD1. The receptor was derived from a girl aged 2-9 years in good health and CMV-seronegative. The source material was PBMCs. In nucleotides, the CDR3 is TGTGCCATTCCGGGACAGAGCACCTACGAGCAGTACTTC. It is translated as CAIPGQSTYEQYF.